This T cell receptor (beta chain) originates from a study of T cell repertoires in cytomegalovirus infection. Overall study context: In public TCR beta signatures, there were indications of both CMV infection and matching HLA type.

TCRdb ran MiXCR on the reads and lists one entry per CDR3 protein. The table shows 370,000 or so distinct CDR3 sequences, with about 35% occurring only once. Findings of the study overall: Across the ex vivo response, the dominant clonotypes were HLA-C-restricted CMV-specific TCR beta clonotypes.

This clonotype occurred a few times. Its antigen is as yet unknown. Trimming pared 1 base from V and 1 base from J, leaving 8 bases between. CDR3 size: 16 residues. Germline CDR1 is SEHNR and CDR2 is FQNEAQ (reference sequence). Material: cultured PBMCs, obtained from culture after CMV antigen stimulation. This clonotype was sampled from a human donor in good health (CMV status not recorded). Some clones in this sample may be carry-over from other donors' samples. V is TRBV7-9 and J is TRBJ2-6; the D is unclear. The CDR3 region has the DNA TGTGCCAGCAGCTTAGACAGTCCTTCTGGGGCCAACGTCCTGACTTTC. The encoded protein is CASSLDSPSGANVLTF.